These T cell receptor beta chains were read from a single sample in a study of shared T cell receptors in the human thymus. The protocol was immunoSEQ multiplex PCR, while the TCRdb copy is restricted to in-frame clones and leaves out a portion. The sample yields fewer than 700,000 clones, approximately 90% seen once. The same sample was also studied in work on human thymus T cells.

The sample taken for sequencing was thymocytes. Source of these receptors: a boy less than two years old with a congenital heart defect. Both conserved end residues are part of each CDR3. A D gene is named only where the DNA matches it firmly.

d_gene | j_gene | len | v_gene | CDR3aa
- | - | 13 | TRBV6-5 | CASRRGAYHEQYF
TRBD2 | TRBJ2-5 | 14 | TRBV7-9 | CASSSGGLKETQYF
- | TRBJ2-1 | 20 | TRBV6-4 | CASSDSPVGANPSSYNEQFF
- | TRBJ2-2 | 15 | TRBV5-1 | CASTEDSLSTGELFF
TRBD2 | TRBJ2-7 | 16 | TRBV11-2 | CASSPPGAGGFHEQYF
- | TRBJ1-2 | 15 | TRBV2 | CASSESHRENYGYTF
TRBD2 | TRBJ2-5 | 15 | TRBV4-3 | CASSPSGLAGETQYF
TRBD2 | TRBJ2-7 | 17 | TRBV5-1 | CASSYLTSGRAEYEQYF
TRBD2 | TRBJ2-1 | 19 | TRBV30 | CAWTPGLAGGPKSYNEQFF
TRBD2 | TRBJ2-5 | 16 | TRBV11-2 | CASSRRLAGVQETQYF
TRBD2 | TRBJ2-7 | 14 | TRBV2 | CASLPGGPSYEQYF
- | TRBJ2-7 | 17 | TRBV28 | CASSSPESRRDFYEQYF
- | TRBJ1-1 | 15 | TRBV7-9 | CASSLNRTLNTEAFF
TRBD2 | TRBJ2-7 | 19 | TRBV19 | CASTPEGLAGWDPPYEQYF
TRBD1 | TRBJ2-2 | 15 | TRBV6-5 | CASSPGTGATGELFF
- | TRBJ2-6 | 21 | TRBV30 | CAWRGYGGQRTEGSGANVLTF
- | TRBJ2-7 | 13 | TRBV4-3 | CASSQEVAYEQYF
TRBD2 | TRBJ2-7 | 23 | TRBV6-1 | CASSEAPHSPLAGGPFHLYEQYF
TRBD2 | TRBJ2-1 | 14 | TRBV7-2 | CASSLVSGGGEQFF
TRBD2 | TRBJ2-7 | 15 | TRBV10-2 | CASSDRDSGRGEQYF
- | TRBJ2-5 | 14 | TRBV28 | CASSLSPPSGTQYF
TRBD1 | TRBJ2-3 | 15 | TRBV6-4 | CASSAQGDDTDTQYF
TRBD2 | TRBJ2-1 | 20 | TRBV7-8 | CASSRSGRRLRKSSYNEQFF
TRBD1 | TRBJ2-7 | 17 | TRBV9 | CASSPRTGVPPLGEQYF
- | TRBJ2-1 | 15 | TRBV15 | CATSSVYLLYNEQFF